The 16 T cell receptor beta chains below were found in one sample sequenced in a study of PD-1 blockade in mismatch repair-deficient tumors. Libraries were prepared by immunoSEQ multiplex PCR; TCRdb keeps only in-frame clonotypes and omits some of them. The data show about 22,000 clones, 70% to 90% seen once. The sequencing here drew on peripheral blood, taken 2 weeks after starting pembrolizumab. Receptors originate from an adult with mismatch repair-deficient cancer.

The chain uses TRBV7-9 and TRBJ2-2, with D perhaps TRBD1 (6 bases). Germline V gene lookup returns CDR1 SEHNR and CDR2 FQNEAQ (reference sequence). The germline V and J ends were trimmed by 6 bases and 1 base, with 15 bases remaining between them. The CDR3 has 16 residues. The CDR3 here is CASSRTGTLNTGELFF. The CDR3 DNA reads TGTGCCAGCAGTAGAACCGGGACACTGAACACCGGGGAGCTGTTTTTT.

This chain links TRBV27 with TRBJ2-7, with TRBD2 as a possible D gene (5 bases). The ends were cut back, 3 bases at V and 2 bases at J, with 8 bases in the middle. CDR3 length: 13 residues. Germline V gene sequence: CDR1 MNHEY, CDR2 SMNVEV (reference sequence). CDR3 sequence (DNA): TGTGCCAGCAGTTTGCGGGCCCCCTACGAGCAGTACTTC. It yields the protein CASSLRAPYEQYF.

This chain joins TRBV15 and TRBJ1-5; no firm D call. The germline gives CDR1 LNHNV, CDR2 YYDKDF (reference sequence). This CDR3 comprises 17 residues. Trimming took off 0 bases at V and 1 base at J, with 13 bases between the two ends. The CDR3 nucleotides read TGTGCCACCAGCAGAGAGTCGGCAATAGCGAGCAATCAGCCCCAGCATTTT. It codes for CATSRESAIASNQPQHF.

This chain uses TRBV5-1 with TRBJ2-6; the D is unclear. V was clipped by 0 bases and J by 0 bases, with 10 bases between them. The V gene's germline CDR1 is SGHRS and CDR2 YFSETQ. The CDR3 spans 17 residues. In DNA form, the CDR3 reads TGCGCCAGCAGCTTGGCCCCTTCTAGCTCTGGGGCCAACGTCCTGACTTTC. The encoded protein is CASSLAPSSSGANVLTF.

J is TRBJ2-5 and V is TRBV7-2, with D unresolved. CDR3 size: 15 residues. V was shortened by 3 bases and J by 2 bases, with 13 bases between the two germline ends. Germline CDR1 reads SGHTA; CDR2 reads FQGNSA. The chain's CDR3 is CASSFPQFSQETQYF. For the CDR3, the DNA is TGTGCCAGCAGCTTTCCGCAGTTCAGTCAAGAGACCCAGTACTTC.

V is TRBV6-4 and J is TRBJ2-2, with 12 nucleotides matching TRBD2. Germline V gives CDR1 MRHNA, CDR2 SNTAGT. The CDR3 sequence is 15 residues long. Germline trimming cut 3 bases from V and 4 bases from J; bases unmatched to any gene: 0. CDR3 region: CASSETSGSTGELFF. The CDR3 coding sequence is TGTGCCAGCAGTGAGACTAGCGGGAGCACCGGGGAGCTGTTTTTT.

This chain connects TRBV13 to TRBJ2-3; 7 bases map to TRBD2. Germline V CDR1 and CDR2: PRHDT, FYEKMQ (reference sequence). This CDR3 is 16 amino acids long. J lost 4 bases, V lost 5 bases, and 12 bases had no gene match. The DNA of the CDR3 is TGTGCCAGCAGCATATGGGTGGCGGGAGACCCAGATACGCAGTATTTT. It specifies CASSIWVAGDPDTQYF.

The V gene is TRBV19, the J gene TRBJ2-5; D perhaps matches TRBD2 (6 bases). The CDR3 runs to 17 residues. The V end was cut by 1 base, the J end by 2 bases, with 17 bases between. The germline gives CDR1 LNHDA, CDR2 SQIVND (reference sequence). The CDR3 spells CASSIVGGRIHQETQYF. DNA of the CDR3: TGTGCCAGTAGTATAGTTGGAGGGCGAATTCATCAAGAGACCCAGTACTTC.

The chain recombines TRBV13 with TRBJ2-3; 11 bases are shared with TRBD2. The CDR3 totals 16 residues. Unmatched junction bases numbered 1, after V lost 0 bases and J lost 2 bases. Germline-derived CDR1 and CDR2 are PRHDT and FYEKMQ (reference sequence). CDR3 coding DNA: TGTGCCAGCAGCTTAGGGACTAGCGGGACCACAGATACGCAGTATTTT. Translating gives CASSLGTSGTTDTQYF.

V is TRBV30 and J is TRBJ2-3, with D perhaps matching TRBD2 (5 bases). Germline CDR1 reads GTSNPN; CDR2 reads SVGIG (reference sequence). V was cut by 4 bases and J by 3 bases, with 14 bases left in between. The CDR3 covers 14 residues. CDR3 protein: CAWTRGLGTDTQYF. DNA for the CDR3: TGTGCCTGGACTCGAGGGTTAGGGACAGATACGCAGTATTTT.

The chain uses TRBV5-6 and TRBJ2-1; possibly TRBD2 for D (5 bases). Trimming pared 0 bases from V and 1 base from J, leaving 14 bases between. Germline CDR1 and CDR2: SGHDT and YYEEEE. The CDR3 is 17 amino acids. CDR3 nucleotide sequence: TGTGCCAGCAGCTTGGCGGGAAGGTGGTCGTCCTACAATGAGCAGTTCTTC. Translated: CASSLAGRWSSYNEQFF.

CDR3 DNA: TGCGCCAGCAGCCACACCGGGGAGCTGTTTTTT. Translating it yields CASSHTGELFF. The rearrangement links TRBV10-2 to TRBJ2-2, with D uncertain. The ends were cut back, 6 bases at V and 3 bases at J, with 2 bases in the middle. Germline loops: CDR1 WSHSY, CDR2 SAAADI. This CDR3 spans 11 amino acids.

CDR3 bases: TGTGCCAGCAGTGAAGCGGCGGAGGGTATAGGAAACACCATATATTTT. Protein: CASSEAAEGIGNTIYF. The chain joins TRBV2 to TRBJ1-3; D not certain. Germline loops: CDR1 SNHLY, CDR2 FYNNEI. With 0 bases removed from V and 4 bases from J, the gap between germline ends came to 13 bases. The CDR3 length is 16 residues.

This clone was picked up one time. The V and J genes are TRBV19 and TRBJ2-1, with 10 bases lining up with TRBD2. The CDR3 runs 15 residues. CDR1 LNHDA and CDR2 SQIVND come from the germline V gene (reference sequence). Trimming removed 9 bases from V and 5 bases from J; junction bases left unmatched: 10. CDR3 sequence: CASSTGLADNNEQFF. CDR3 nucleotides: TGTGCCAGCAGCACCGGACTAGCGGATAACAATGAGCAGTTCTTC.

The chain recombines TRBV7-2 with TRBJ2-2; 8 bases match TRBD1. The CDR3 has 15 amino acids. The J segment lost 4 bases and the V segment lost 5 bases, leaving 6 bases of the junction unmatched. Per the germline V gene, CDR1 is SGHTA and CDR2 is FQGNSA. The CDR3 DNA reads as TGTGCCAGCAGCCGGACAGGGTTGGCCACCGGGGAGCTGTTTTTT. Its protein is CASSRTGLATGELFF.

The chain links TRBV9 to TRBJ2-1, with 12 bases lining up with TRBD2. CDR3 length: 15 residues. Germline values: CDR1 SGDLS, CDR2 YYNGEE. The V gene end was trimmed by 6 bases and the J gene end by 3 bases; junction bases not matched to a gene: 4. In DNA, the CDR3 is TGTGCCAGCACACCGGGACTAGCGGGCTACAATGAGCAGTTCTTC. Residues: CASTPGLAGYNEQFF.